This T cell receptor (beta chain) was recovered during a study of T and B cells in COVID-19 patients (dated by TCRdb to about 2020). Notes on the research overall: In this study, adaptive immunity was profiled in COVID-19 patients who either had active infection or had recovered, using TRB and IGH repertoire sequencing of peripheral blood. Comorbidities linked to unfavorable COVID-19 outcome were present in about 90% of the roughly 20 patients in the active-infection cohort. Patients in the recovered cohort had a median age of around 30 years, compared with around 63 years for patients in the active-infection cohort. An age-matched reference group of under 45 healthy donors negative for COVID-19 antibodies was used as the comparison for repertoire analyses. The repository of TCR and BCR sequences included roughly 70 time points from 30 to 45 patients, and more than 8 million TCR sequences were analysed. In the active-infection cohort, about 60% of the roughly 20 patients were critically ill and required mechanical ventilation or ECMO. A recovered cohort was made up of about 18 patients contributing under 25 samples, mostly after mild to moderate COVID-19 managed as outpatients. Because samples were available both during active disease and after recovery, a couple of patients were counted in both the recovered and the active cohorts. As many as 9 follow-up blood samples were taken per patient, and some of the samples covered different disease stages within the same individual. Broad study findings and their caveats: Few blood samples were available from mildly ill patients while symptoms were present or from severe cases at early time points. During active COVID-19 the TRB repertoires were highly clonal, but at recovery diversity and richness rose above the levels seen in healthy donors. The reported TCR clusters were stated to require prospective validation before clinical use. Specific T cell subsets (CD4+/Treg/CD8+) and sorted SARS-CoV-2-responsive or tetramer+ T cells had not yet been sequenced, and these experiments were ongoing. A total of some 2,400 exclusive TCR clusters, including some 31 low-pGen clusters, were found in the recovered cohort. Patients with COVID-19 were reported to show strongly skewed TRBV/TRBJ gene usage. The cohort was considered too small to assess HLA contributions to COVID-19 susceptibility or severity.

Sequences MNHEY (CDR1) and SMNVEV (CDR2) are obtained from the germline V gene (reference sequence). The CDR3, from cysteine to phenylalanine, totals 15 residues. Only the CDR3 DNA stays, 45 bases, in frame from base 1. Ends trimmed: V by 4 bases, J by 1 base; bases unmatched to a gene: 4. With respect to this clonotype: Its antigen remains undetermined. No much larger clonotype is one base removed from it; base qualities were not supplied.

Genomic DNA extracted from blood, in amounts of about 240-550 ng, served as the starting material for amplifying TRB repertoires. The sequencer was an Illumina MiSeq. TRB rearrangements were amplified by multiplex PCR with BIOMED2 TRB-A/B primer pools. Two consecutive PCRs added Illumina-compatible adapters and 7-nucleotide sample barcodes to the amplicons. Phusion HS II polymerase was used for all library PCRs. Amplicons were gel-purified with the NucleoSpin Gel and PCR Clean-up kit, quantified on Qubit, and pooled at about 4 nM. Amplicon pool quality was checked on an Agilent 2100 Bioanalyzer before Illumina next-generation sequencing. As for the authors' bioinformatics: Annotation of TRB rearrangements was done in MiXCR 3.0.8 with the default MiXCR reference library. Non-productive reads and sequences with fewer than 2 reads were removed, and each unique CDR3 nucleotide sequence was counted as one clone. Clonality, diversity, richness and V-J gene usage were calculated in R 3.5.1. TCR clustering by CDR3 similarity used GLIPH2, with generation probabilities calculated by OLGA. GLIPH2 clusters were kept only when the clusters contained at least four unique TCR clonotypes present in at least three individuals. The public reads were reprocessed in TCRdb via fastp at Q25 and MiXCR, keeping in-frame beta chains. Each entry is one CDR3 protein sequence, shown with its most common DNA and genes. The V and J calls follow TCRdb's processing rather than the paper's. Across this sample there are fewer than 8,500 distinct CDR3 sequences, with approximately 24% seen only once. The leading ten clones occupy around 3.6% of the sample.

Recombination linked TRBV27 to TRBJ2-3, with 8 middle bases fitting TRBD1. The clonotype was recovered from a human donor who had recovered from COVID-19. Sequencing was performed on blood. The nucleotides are TGTGCCAGCAGTTCTCCGGGACAGGGCACAGATACGCAGTATTTT. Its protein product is CASSSPGQGTDTQYF.